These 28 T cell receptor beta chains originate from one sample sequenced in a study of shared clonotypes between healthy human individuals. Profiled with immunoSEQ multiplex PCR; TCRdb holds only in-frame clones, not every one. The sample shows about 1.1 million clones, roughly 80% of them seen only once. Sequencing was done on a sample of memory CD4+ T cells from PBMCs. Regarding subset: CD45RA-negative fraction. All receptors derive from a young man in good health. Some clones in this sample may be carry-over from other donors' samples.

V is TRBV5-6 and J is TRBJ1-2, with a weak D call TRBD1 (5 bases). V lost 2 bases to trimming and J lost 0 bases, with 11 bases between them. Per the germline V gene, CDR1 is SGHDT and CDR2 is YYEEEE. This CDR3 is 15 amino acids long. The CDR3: CASSFLGQTNYGYTF. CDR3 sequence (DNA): TGTGCCAGCAGCTTTCTAGGACAAACTAACTATGGCTACACCTTC. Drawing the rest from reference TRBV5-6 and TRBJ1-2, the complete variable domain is DAGVTQSPTHLIKTRGQQVTLRCSPKSGHDTVSWYQQALGQGPQFIFQYYEEEERQRGNFPDRFSGHQFPNYSSELNVNALLLGDSALYLCASSFLGQTNYGYTFGSGTRLTVV.

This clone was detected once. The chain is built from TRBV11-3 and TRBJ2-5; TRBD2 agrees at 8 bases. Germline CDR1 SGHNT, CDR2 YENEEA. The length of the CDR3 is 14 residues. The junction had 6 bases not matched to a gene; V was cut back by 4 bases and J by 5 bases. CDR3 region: CASSSRPGGETQYF. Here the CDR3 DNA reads TGTGCCAGCAGCTCAAGACCGGGGGGGGAGACCCAGTACTTC.

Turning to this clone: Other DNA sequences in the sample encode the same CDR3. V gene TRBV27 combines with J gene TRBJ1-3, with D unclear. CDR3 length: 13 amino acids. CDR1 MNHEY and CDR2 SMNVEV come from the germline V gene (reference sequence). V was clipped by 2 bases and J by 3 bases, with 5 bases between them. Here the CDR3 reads CASSLGLGNTIYF. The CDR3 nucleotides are TGTGCCAGCAGTTTAGGCCTTGGAAACACCATATATTTT.

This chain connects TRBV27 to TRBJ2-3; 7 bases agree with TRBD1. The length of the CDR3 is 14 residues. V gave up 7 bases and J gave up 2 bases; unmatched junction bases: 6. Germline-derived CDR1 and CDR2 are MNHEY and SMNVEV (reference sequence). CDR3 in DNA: TGTGCCAGCACCAAAGGGGGCCCCACAGATACGCAGTATTTT. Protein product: CASTKGGPTDTQYF.

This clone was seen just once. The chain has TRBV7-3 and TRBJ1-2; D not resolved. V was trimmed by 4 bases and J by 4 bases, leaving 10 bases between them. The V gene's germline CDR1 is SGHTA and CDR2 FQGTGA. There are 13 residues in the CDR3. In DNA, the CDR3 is TGTGCCAGCAGCTCCTCTCGAAGCTATGGCTACACCTTC. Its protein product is CASSSSRSYGYTF.

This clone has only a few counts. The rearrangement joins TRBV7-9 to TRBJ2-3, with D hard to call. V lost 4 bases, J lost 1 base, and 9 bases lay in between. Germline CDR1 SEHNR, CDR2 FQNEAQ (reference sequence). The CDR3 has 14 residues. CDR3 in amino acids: CASSSGWGTDTQYF. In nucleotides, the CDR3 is TGTGCCAGCAGCTCTGGCTGGGGCACAGATACGCAGTATTTT. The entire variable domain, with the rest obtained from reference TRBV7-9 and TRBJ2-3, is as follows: DTGVSQNPRHKITKRGQNVTFRCDPISEHNRLYWYRQTLGQGPEFLTYFQNEAQLEKSRLLSDRFSAERPKGSFSTLEIQRTEQGDSAMYLCASSSGWGTDTQYFGPGTRLTVL.

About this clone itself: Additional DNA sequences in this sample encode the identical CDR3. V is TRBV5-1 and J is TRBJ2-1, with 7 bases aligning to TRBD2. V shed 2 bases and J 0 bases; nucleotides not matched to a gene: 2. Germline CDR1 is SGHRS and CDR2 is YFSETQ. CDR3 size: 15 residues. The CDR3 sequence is CASSLVAGSYNEQFF. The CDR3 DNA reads TGCGCCAGCAGCTTAGTAGCGGGCTCCTACAATGAGCAGTTCTTC.

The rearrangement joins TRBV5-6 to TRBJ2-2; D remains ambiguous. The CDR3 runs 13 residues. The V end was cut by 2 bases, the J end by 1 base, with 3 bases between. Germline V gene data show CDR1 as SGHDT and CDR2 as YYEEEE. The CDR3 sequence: CASSFVNTGELFF. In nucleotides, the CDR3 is TGTGCCAGCAGCTTTGTGAACACCGGGGAGCTGTTTTTT.

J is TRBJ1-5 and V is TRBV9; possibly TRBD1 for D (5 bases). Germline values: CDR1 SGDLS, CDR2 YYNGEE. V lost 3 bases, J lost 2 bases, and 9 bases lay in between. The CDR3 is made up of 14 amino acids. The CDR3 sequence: CASSEGQGNQPQHF. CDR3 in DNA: TGTGCCAGCAGCGAGGGGCAGGGCAATCAGCCCCAGCATTTT. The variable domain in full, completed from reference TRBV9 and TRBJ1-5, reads DSGVTQTPKHLITATGQRVTLRCSPRSGDLSVYWYQQSLDQGLQFLIQYYNGEERAKGNILERFSAQQFPDLHSELNLSSLELGDSALYFCASSEGQGNQPQHFGDGTRLSIL.

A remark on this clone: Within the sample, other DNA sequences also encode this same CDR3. DNA of the CDR3: TGTGCCAGCAGCATCAGGGTCCAAGAGACCCAGTACTTC. Encoded protein: CASSIRVQETQYF. The J gene is TRBJ2-5, the V gene TRBV7-2, with a weak D call TRBD1 (5 bases). Deletions cut 5 bases from V and 1 base from J, with 8 bases between. Germline V gene sequence: CDR1 SGHTA, CDR2 FQGNSA. The CDR3 extends over 13 amino acids.

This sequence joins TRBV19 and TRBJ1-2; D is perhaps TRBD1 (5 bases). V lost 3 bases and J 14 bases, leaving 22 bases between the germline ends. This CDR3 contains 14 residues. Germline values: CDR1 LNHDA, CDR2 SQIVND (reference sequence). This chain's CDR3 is CASSISGPTEGHTF. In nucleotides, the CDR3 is TGTGCCAGTAGTATTTCTGGTCCGACAGAGGGGCATACCTTC.

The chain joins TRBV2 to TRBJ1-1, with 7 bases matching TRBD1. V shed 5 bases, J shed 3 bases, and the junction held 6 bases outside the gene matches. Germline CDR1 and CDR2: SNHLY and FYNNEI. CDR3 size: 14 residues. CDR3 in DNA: TGTGCCAGCAGTTCCGACAGGGAGTACACTGAAGCTTTCTTT. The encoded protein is CASSSDREYTEAFF.

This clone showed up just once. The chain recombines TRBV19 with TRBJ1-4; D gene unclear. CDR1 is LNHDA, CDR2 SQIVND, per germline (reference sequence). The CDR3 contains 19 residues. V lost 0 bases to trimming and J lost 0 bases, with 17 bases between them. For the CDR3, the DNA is TGTGCCAGTAGTATAGATCTCCGCAGGACCTATCCAACTAATGAAAAACTGTTTTTT. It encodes CASSIDLRRTYPTNEKLFF.

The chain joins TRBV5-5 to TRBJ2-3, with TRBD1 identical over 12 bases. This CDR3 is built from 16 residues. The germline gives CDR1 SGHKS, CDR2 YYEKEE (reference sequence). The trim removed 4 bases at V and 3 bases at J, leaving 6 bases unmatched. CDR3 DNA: TGTGCCAGCAGCACCGGGACAGGGGGCCGGACAGATACGCAGTATTTT. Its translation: CASSTGTGGRTDTQYF.

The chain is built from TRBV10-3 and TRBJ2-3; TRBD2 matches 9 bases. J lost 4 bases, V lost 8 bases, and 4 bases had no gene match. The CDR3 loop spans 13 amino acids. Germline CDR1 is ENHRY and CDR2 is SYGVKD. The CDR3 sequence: CAIGGRGADTQYF. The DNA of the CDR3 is TGTGCCATCGGCGGGAGGGGCGCAGATACGCAGTATTTT.

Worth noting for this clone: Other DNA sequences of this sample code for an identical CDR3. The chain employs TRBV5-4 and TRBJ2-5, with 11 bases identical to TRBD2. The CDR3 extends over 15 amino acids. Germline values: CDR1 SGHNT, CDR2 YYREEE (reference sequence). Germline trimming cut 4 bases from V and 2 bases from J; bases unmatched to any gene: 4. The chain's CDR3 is CASSLRLAGQETQYF. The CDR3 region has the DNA TGTGCCAGCAGCCTCCGACTAGCGGGGCAAGAGACCCAGTACTTC.

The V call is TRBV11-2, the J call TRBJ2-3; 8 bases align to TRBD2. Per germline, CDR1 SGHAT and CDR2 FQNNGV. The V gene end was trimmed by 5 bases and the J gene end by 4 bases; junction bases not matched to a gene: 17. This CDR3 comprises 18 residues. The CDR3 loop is CASSPRAGGGREADTQYF. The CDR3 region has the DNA TGTGCCAGCAGCCCCAGAGCGGGCGGGGGGCGCGAAGCAGATACGCAGTATTTT.

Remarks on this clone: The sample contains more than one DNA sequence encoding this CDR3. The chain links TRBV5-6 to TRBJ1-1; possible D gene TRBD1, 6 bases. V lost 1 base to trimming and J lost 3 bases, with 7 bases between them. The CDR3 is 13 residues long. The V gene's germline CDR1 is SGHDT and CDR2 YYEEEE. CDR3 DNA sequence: TGTGCCAGCAGCTTGCGGGGGCACACTGAAGCTTTCTTT. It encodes CASSLRGHTEAFF.

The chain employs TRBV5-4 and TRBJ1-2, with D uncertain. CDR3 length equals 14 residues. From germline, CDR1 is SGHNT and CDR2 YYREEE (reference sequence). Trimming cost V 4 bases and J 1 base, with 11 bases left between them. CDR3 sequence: CASSLPVINYGYTF. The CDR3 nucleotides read TGTGCCAGCAGCCTACCCGTTATTAACTATGGCTACACCTTC.

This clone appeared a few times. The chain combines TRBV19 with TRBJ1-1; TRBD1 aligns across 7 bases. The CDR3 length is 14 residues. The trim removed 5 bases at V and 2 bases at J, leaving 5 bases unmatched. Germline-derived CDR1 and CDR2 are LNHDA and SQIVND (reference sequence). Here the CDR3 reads CASSVGTANTEAFF. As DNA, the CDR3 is TGTGCCAGTAGTGTGGGGACAGCTAACACTGAAGCTTTCTTT.

The CDR3 DNA sequence: TGTGCCATCTTGGACGGTCCGAGGAGCTATGGCTACACCTTC. This sequence encodes CAILDGPRSYGYTF. V is TRBV28 and J is TRBJ1-2; D unclear. The germline V gene has CDR1 MDHEN and CDR2 SYDVKM. V was shortened by 10 bases and J by 4 bases, with 19 bases between the two germline ends. The CDR3 has 14 amino acids.

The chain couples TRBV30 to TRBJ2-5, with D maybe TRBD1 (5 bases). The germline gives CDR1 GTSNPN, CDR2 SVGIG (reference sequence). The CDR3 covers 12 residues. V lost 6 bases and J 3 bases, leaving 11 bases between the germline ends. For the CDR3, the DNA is TGTGCCTGTGCACAGGATGAAGAGACCCAGTACTTC. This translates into CACAQDEETQYF.

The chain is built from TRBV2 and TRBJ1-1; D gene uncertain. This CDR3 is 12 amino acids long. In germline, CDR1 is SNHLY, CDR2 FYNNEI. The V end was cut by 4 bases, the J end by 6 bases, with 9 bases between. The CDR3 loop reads CASSGRPAEAFF. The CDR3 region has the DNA TGTGCCAGCAGTGGCAGGCCGGCTGAAGCTTTCTTT.

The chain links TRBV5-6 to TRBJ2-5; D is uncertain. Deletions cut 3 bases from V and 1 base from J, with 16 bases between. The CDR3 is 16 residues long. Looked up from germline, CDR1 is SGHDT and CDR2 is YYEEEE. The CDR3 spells CASSYTDGGPQETQYF. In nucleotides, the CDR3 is TGTGCCAGCAGCTATACTGACGGTGGGCCCCAAGAGACCCAGTACTTC.

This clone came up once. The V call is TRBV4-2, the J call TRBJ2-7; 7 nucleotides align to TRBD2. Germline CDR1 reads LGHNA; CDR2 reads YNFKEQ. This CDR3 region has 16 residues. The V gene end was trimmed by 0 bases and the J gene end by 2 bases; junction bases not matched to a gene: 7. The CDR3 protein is CASSQDSQGLTYEQYF. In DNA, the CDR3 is TGTGCCAGCAGCCAAGATAGTCAGGGACTAACCTACGAGCAGTACTTC.

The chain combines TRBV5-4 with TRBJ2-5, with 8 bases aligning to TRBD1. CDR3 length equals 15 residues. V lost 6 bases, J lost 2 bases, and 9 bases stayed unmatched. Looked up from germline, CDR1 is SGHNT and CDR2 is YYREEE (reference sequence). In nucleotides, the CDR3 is TGTGCCAGCACGAAGGGGACAGGTTCACAAGAGACCCAGTACTTC. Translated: CASTKGTGSQETQYF.

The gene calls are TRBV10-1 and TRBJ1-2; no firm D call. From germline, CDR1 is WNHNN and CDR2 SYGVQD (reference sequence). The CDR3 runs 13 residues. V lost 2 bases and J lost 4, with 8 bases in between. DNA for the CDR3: TGCGCCAGCAGTGAGGCCAGACTCTATGGCTACACCTTC. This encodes CASSEARLYGYTF.

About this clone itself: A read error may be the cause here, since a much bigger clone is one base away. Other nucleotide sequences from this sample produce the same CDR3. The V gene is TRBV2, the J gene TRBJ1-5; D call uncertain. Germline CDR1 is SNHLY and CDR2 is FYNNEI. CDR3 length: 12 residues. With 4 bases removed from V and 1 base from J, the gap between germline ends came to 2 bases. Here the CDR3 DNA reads TGTGCCAGCAGTGCGAGCAATCAGCCCCAGCATTTT. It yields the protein CASSASNQPQHF.